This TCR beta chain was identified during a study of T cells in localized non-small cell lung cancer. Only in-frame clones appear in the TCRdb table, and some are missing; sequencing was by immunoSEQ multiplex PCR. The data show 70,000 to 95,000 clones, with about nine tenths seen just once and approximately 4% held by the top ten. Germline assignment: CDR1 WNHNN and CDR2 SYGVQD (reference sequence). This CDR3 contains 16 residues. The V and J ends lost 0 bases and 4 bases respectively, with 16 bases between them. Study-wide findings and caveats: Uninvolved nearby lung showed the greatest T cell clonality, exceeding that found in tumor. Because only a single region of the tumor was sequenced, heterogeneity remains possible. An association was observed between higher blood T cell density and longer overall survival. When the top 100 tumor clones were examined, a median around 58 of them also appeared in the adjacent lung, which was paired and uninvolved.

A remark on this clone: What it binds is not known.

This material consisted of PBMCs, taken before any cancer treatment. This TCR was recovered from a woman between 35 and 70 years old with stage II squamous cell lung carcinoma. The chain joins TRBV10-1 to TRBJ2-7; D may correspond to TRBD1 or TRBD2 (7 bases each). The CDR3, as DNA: TGCGCCAGCAGTGAGTCCTCTGAAGCGGGACAGTACGAGCAGTACTTC. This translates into CASSESSEAGQYEQYF.